The 13 T cell receptor beta chains reported below all come from one sample, sequenced in a study of T cell responses to AZD1222 COVID-19 vaccine (TCRdb year 2021). Taken with the paper, the label for time point translates to: about 28 days (+/-7) after the second vaccine dose. The method was the immunoSEQ multiplex PCR assay. TCRdb stores this immuneACCESS table with in-frame sequences only. Part of the clones is absent; in the studies checked, under half of the shortfall reflects unresolved V genes, and no reason is known for the rest. Counted in this sample were about 130,000 clones; about 90% of them appeared once. The leading ten clones occupy 1.5% to 2% of the sample. Here the sequenced sample was peripheral blood, taken 28 days after the second AZD1222 dose. The receptor source for this set is an adult who received the AZD1222 COVID-19 vaccine.

The CDR3 protein is CASSQDSGLSAFF. As DNA, the CDR3 is TGCGCCAGCAGCCAGGACTCTGGCTTGTCAGCTTTCTTT. The rearrangement links TRBV4-3 to TRBJ1-1; D remains unclear. CDR3 length: 13 amino acids. Germline V gene sequence: CDR1 LGHNA, CDR2 YSLEER. Trimming took 3 bases from V and 10 from J, leaving 15 bases between them.

The chain recombines TRBV6-6 with TRBJ1-5; a weak D match, TRBD1 (5 bases). From germline, CDR1 is MNHNY and CDR2 SVGAGI (reference sequence). This CDR3 is built from 15 residues. The V end lost 0 bases, the J end lost 7 bases, and 13 bases lay between the germline ends. CDR3 nucleotides: TGTGCCAGCAGTTACTCGAGAGGGGAGGGGCAGCCCCAGCATTTT. Amino acids: CASSYSRGEGQPQHF.

The chain is built from TRBV7-9 and TRBJ2-5, with no clear D. Germline CDR1 is SEHNR and CDR2 is FQNEAQ (reference sequence). V lost 1 base and J 4 bases, leaving 10 bases between the germline ends. CDR3 length: 14 residues. The CDR3 coding sequence is TGTGCCAGCAGCTTAGGGGTTAAGGGAGAGACCCAGTACTTC. Protein product: CASSLGVKGETQYF.

The CDR3 here is CAISDSPGGGTEAFF. CDR3 coding DNA: TGTGCCATCAGTGATTCCCCAGGGGGAGGTACTGAAGCTTTCTTT. V usage is TRBV10-3 and J usage is TRBJ1-1; TRBD1 matches 7 bases. The V and J ends lost 3 bases and 5 bases, in that order; junction bases with no gene match: 9. CDR1 and CDR2 (germline): ENHRY, SYGVKD. The CDR3 is 15 residues long.

The V call is TRBV7-2, the J call TRBJ2-2, with 7 bases fitting TRBD2. J lost 3 bases, V lost 5 bases, and 0 bases had no gene match. The CDR3 runs to 13 residues. Germline V CDR1 and CDR2: SGHTA, FQGNSA. CDR3 sequence (DNA): TGTGCCAGCAGCCGGGGGGACACCGGGGAGCTGTTTTTT. Translated: CASSRGDTGELFF.

The V gene is TRBV30, the J gene TRBJ1-3, with D unresolved. This CDR3 region has 12 residues. Germline CDR1 reads GTSNPN; CDR2 reads SVGIG (reference sequence). Between the trimmed V and J ends, which lost 1 base and 7 bases, there was a span of 8 bases. The CDR3 DNA reads TGTGCCTGGAGTGGCGGCGGGAACACCATATATTTT. Translating it yields CAWSGGGNTIYF.

The chain combines TRBV7-9 with TRBJ2-2, with 9 bases fitting TRBD2. Germline CDR1 reads SEHNR; CDR2 reads FQNEAQ (reference sequence). The CDR3 length is 15 residues. Unmatched junction bases numbered 3, after V lost 5 bases and J lost 2 bases. CDR3 bases: TGTGCCAGCAGCGAGACTAGCGGCAACACCGGGGAGCTGTTTTTT. Translated: CASSETSGNTGELFF.

The chain couples TRBV7-2 to TRBJ2-2, with D perhaps TRBD2 (5 bases). Germline CDR1 reads SGHTA; CDR2 reads FQGNSA. V shed 5 bases and J shed 6 bases, with 10 bases lying between them. CDR3 size: 13 residues. CDR3 sequence reads: CASSTRSAGELFF. The CDR3 DNA reads TGTGCCAGCAGCACCCGTAGCGCCGGGGAGCTGTTTTTT.

The chain couples TRBV19 to TRBJ2-3; 10 bases agree with TRBD2. This CDR3 spans 14 amino acids. CDR1 is LNHDA, CDR2 SQIVND, per germline (reference sequence). V dropped 10 bases and J dropped 0; count of bases not matched to a gene: 4. The CDR3 reads CATGLADSTDTQYF. Written as DNA, the CDR3 is TGTGCCACTGGACTAGCGGATAGCACAGATACGCAGTATTTT.

This clone was picked up one time. The chain carries TRBV5-1 and TRBJ2-5, with TRBD2 matching over 12 bases. Germline values: CDR1 SGHRS, CDR2 YFSETQ. The CDR3 has 15 residues. V trimming: 3 bases; J trimming: 5 bases; junction bases outside the gene matches: 5. In nucleotides, the CDR3 is TGCGCCAGCAGCTCCGGGACTAGCGGGTCGGAGACCCAGTACTTC. This sequence encodes CASSSGTSGSETQYF.

The V gene is TRBV2, the J gene TRBJ1-5; D call uncertain. The germline V gene has CDR1 SNHLY and CDR2 FYNNEI. The V and J ends lost 5 bases and 0 bases respectively, with 8 bases between them. This CDR3 region has 14 residues. The CDR3 reads CASSSGYSNQPQHF. CDR3 in DNA: TGTGCCAGCAGTTCAGGTTATAGCAATCAGCCCCAGCATTTT. Combining the CDR3 with reference TRBV2 and TRBJ1-5 gives the whole variable domain EPEVTQTPSHQVTQMGQEVILRCVPISNHLYFYWYRQILGQKVEFLVSFYNNEISEKSEIFDDQFSVERPDGSNFTLKIRSTKLEDSAMYFCASSSGYSNQPQHFGDGTRLSIL.

J is TRBJ1-2 and V is TRBV5-4, with D maybe TRBD1 (5 bases). CDR1 SGHNT and CDR2 YYREEE come from the germline V gene (reference sequence). This CDR3 has 15 amino acids. V lost 5 bases and J 3 bases, leaving 17 bases between the germline ends. CDR3 nucleotide sequence: TGTGCCAGCAGACCCCGGGACCTCCCCCACTATGGCTACACCTTC. This sequence encodes CASRPRDLPHYGYTF.

The rearrangement joins TRBV27 to TRBJ1-2, with D perhaps TRBD1 (6 bases). Germline V gives CDR1 MNHEY, CDR2 SMNVEV (reference sequence). The CDR3 extends over 17 amino acids. The V and J ends lost 5 bases and 5 bases respectively, with 24 bases between them. CDR3 amino acids: CASSPNVGGLIWYGYTF. In DNA, the CDR3 is TGTGCCAGCAGTCCTAACGTGGGGGGCTTAATTTGGTATGGCTACACCTTC.